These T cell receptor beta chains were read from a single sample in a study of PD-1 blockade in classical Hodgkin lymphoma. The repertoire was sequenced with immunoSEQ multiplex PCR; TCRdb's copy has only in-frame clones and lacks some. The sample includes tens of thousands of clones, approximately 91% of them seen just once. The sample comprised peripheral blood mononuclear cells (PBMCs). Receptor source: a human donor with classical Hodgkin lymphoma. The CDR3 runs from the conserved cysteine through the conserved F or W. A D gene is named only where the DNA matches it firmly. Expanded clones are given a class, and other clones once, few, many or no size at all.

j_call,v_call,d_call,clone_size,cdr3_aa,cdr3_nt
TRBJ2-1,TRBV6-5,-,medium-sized,CASSYSGAEQFF,TGTGCCAGCAGTTACTCGGGAGCGGAGCAGTTCTTC
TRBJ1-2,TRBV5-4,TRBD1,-,CASTDGSGRGHGYTF,TGTGCCAGCACCGACGGGTCGGGCAGGGGGCACGGCTACACCTTC
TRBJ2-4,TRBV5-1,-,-,CASSLEAKNIQYF,TGCGCCAGCAGCTTGGAAGCCAAAAACATTCAGTACTTC
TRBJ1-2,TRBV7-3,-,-,CASSLTVDGYTF,TGTGCCAGCAGCTTGACTGTCGATGGCTACACCTTC
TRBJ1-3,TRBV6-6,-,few,CASCLTRAGGNTIYF,TGTGCCAGCTGCCTGACCAGGGCTGGTGGAAACACCATATATTTT
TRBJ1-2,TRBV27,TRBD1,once,CASSDGQGMWGYTF,TGTGCCAGCAGTGACGGACAGGGCATGTGGGGCTACACCTTC
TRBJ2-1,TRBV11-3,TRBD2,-,CASSLLAVNNEQFF,TGTGCCAGCAGCTTGCTAGCGGTTAACAATGAGCAGTTCTTC
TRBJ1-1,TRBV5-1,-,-,CASSWEDMNTEAFF,TGCGCCAGCAGCTGGGAAGATATGAACACTGAAGCTTTCTTT
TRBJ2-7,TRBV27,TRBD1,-,CASSPSATGAYEQYF,TGTGCCAGCAGTCCCTCCGCGACAGGGGCCTACGAGCAGTACTTC
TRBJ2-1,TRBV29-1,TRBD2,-,CSISGRAVNEQFF,TGCAGCATTAGCGGGAGGGCCGTAAATGAGCAGTTCTTC
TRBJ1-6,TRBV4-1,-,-,CASSQAPTTGSPLHF,TGCGCCAGCAGCCAAGCACCGACGACAGGTTCACCCCTCCACTTT
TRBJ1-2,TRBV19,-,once,CASRAGSYGYTF,TGTGCCAGTAGGGCCGGCAGCTATGGCTACACCTTC
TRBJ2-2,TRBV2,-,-,CASSFQNTGELFF,TGTGCCAGCAGTTTTCAGAACACCGGGGAGCTGTTTTTT
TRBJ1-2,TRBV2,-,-,CASSDYGYTF,TGTGCCAGCAGTGACTATGGCTACACCTTC
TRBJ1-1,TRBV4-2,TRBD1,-,CASTGRDRVNTEAFF,TGTGCCAGCACCGGGAGGGACAGAGTGAACACTGAAGCTTTCTTT
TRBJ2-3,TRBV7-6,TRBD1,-,CASSPRGQGAQDTQYF,TGTGCCAGCAGCCCTAGGGGGCAGGGCGCACAGGATACGCAGTATTTT
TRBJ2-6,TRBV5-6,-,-,CASSGGQGVVSGANVLTF,TGTGCCAGCAGCGGCGGGCAGGGAGTCGTCTCTGGGGCCAACGTCCTGACTTTC
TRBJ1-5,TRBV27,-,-,CASSLSYPGTYSNQPQHF,TGTGCCAGCAGTTTGAGTTATCCAGGGACGTATAGCAATCAGCCCCAGCATTTT
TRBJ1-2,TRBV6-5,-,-,CASSYSIWDGYTF,TGTGCCAGCAGTTACTCGATCTGGGACGGCTACACCTTC
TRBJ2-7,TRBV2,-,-,CASSDVDTSYEQYF,TGTGCCAGCAGTGATGTCGACACGTCCTACGAGCAGTACTTC
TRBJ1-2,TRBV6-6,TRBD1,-,CASSYSDRGVEGYTF,TGTGCCAGCAGTTACTCGGACAGGGGGGTGGAGGGCTACACCTTC
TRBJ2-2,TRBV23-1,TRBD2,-,CASSQSRTSGGTGELFF,TGCGCCAGCAGTCAATCCCGGACTAGCGGGGGCACCGGGGAGCTGTTTTTT
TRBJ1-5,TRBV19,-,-,CASSISRGDQPQHF,TGTGCCAGTAGTATAAGCAGGGGTGATCAGCCCCAGCATTTT
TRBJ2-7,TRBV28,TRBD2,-,CASSLSGASGRYEQYF,TGTGCCAGCAGTTTATCAGGGGCTAGCGGGCGGTACGAGCAGTACTTC
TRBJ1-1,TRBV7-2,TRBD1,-,CASSSDRGTEAFF,TGTGCCAGCAGCTCCGACAGGGGCACTGAAGCTTTCTTT
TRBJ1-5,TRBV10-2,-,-,CASSVGGLGKESNQPQHF,TGCGCCAGCAGTGTAGGTGGGTTGGGAAAGGAAAGCAATCAGCCCCAGCATTTT
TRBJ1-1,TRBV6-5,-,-,CASSTDMNTEAFF,TGTGCCAGCAGTACTGACATGAACACTGAAGCTTTCTTT
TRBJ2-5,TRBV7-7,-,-,CASSRGAGGQETQYF,TGTGCTAGCAGCCGAGGCGCGGGTGGGCAAGAGACCCAGTACTTC
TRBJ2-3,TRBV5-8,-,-,CASSLAGIDTQYF,TGTGCCAGCAGCTTGGCCGGGATAGATACGCAGTATTTT
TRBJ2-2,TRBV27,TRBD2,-,CASSRGTRSAGELFF,TGTGCCAGCAGTCGCGGGACTAGAAGCGCCGGGGAGCTGTTTTTT
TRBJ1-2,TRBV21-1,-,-,CASSELGTAIYGYTF,TGTGCCAGCAGCGAACTGGGGACAGCGATCTATGGCTACACCTTC
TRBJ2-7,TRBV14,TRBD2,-,CASSLGASGRATGEQYF,TGTGCCAGCAGCCTTGGGGCTAGCGGGAGGGCCACCGGCGAGCAGTACTTC
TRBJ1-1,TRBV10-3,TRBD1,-,CATRKTGDSTEAFF,TGTGCCACCCGTAAAACAGGGGATAGCACTGAAGCTTTCTTT
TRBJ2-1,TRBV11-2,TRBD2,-,CASSLYTSGSNEQFF,TGTGCCAGCAGCTTGTATACTAGCGGGAGTAATGAGCAGTTCTTC
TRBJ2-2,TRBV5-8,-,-,CASTEGSGNSGELFF,TGTGCCAGCACGGAGGGCTCCGGGAACTCCGGGGAGCTGTTTTTT
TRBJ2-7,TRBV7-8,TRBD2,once,CASSLPGLAYGQYF,TGTGCCAGCAGCCTCCCTGGACTAGCGTACGGGCAGTACTTC
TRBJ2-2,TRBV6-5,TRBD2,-,CASSSRTSGRPGELFF,TGTGCCAGCAGTTCTCGGACTAGCGGGAGGCCCGGGGAGCTGTTTTTT
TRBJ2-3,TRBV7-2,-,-,CASSWLGGTDTQYF,TGTGCCAGCAGCTGGCTAGGGGGCACAGATACGCAGTATTTT
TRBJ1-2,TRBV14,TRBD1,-,CASSQQTGSGYTF,TGTGCCAGCAGCCAACAGACAGGGAGTGGCTACACCTTC
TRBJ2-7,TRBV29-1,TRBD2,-,CSVEGGGYDDEQYF,TGCAGCGTTGAGGGGGGAGGGTATGACGACGAGCAGTACTTC
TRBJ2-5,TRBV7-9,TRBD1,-,CASSLWTGTGETQYF,TGTGCCAGCAGCCTGTGGACAGGGACCGGGGAGACCCAGTACTTC
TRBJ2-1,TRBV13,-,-,CASSLGIRALSSYNEQFF,TGTGCCAGCAGCTTAGGTATTCGCGCCCTGAGCTCCTACAATGAGCAGTTCTTC